Listed below are T cell receptor beta chains from one sample, sequenced in a study of blood T cell repertoires in COVID-19. The protocol was immunoSEQ multiplex PCR, while the TCRdb copy is restricted to in-frame clones and leaves out a portion. The sample records 150,000 or so clones, 87% being singletons. Sample: PBMCs or T cells enriched from blood (not recorded which). The receptors derive from a woman aged 40 to 50 who had been exposed to COVID-19. Each CDR3 is given with its conserved first and last residue. D genes are given only for firm matches. Clone size is not always given. Where it is, it says once, few, many or a class for expanded clones.

j_call cdr3_length v_call clone_size d_call cdr3_aa cdr3_nt
TRBJ2-7 17 TRBV4-3 . TRBD2 CASSQGKASGSFYEQYF TGCGCCAGCAGCCAAGGAAAGGCTAGCGGGAGTTTCTACGAGCAGTACTTC
TRBJ2-3 18 TRBV10-3 . . CAISESYGGAGSTDTQYF TGTGCCATCAGTGAGTCGTATGGCGGGGCCGGTAGCACAGATACGCAGTATTTT
TRBJ2-7 18 TRBV7-9 . TRBD2 CASSSTGLAGGSGDEQYF TGTGCCAGCAGCTCGACGGGACTAGCGGGAGGGTCAGGAGACGAGCAGTACTTC
TRBJ1-1 15 TRBV7-2 . . CASSWNSNRDTEAFF TGTGCCAGCAGCTGGAACTCCAACAGGGACACTGAAGCTTTCTTT
TRBJ2-7 14 TRBV28 . TRBD1 CASRNRDRGNEQYF TGTGCCAGCAGGAACCGGGACAGGGGAAACGAGCAGTACTTC
TRBJ2-2 14 TRBV6-5 . TRBD2 CASILAGGTGELFF TGTGCCAGCATTCTAGCGGGGGGCACCGGGGAGCTGTTTTTT
TRBJ1-1 12 TRBV4-1 . . CASSPGGAEAFF TGCGCCAGCTCTCCGGGAGGCGCTGAAGCTTTCTTT
TRBJ2-7 13 TRBV6-5 . . CASNSDNFYEQYF TGTGCCAGCAATTCGGACAATTTCTACGAGCAGTACTTC
TRBJ2-3 18 TRBV5-1 few TRBD2 CASSFRASGGAGTDTQYF TGCGCCAGCAGCTTCAGGGCTAGCGGGGGGGCCGGGACAGATACGCAGTATTTT
TRBJ2-3 15 TRBV13 once . CASSLKTGVGDTQYF TGTGCCAGCAGCTTAAAAACGGGGGTGGGAGATACGCAGTATTTT
TRBJ2-3 15 TRBV16 few . CASSLGGGSTDTQYF TGTGCCAGCAGCCTCGGAGGGGGCAGCACAGATACGCAGTATTTT
TRBJ1-5 15 TRBV19 . TRBD1 CASSFAPTGKQPQHF TGTGCCAGTAGTTTCGCCCCGACAGGGAAGCAGCCCCAGCATTTT
TRBJ1-3 15 TRBV10-1 once TRBD1 CASSRDRSSGNTIYF TGCGCCAGCAGCCGGGACAGGAGCTCTGGAAACACCATATATTTT
TRBJ2-7 15 TRBV9 . TRBD1 CASSVLPDREYEQYF TGTGCCAGCAGCGTACTCCCGGACAGGGAATACGAGCAGTACTTC
TRBJ2-1 15 TRBV25-1 . TRBD1 CASSVDRGRWDEQFF TGTGCCAGCTCCGTGGACAGGGGTAGGTGGGATGAGCAGTTCTTC
TRBJ1-2 12 TRBV2 once . CASSVGGYGYTF TGTGCCAGCAGTGTGGGGGGCTATGGCTACACCTTC
TRBJ1-2 14 TRBV3-1/TRBV3-2 . TRBD1 CASSQARTGLGYTF TGTGCCAGCAGCCAAGCCCGGACAGGGTTGGGCTACACCTTC
TRBJ1-1 13 TRBV6-4 . . CASSERENTEAFF TGTGCCAGCAGTGAACGGGAGAACACTGAAGCTTTCTTT
TRBJ1-2 15 TRBV29-1 . TRBD1 CSVALGQGATYGYTF TGCAGCGTTGCCCTCGGACAGGGGGCGACCTATGGCTACACCTTC